This T cell receptor beta chain comes out of a study of blood T cell repertoires in COVID-19. As for the study in general: Material from acute and convalescent COVID-19 was sourced from the United States, Italy and Spain.

This clone was observed a few times. Ages ranged from about 18 to 89 years, with residence in about two dozen US areas. Assignment of participants to cohorts was predicated upon participant-reported clinical history. Some clones are missing from TCRdb's copy, which holds only in-frame ones; the method was immunoSEQ multiplex PCR. The table includes roughly 170,000 clones, approximately 82% detected once. The TCR sequence derives from a man between 60 and 70 years old who had recovered from COVID-19. Sequenced sample: PBMCs or T cells enriched from blood (not recorded which).

CDR3 coding DNA: TGTGCCTGGAGTCTGAGGAGCTCCTATAATTCACCCCTCCACTTT. Amino acid sequence: CAWSLRSSYNSPLHF. The J gene is TRBJ1-6, the V gene TRBV30; D unresolved. V lost 2 bases, J lost 0 bases, and 8 bases lay in between. This CDR3 is built from 15 residues. Germline loops: CDR1 GTSNPN, CDR2 SVGIG (reference sequence).